This T cell receptor (beta chain) was recovered during a study of blood T cell repertoires in COVID-19. Study context: In each case, the material was cDNA or gDNA derived from T cells, B-cell-depleted T cells, or PBMCs.

Measured with immunoSEQ multiplex PCR; TCRdb has only the in-frame clones, and not every one. Of 55,000 to 70,000 clones in the sample, 88% were seen once. Sample: PBMCs or T cells enriched from blood (not recorded which). The source is a woman between 40 and 50 years old who had recovered from COVID-19.

In nucleotides, the CDR3 is TGTGCCAGCAGCCAAGCTGGGGGGGGCGAGCAGTACTTC. It specifies CASSQAGGGEQYF. This chain joins TRBV14 and TRBJ2-7, with 7 bases identical to TRBD2. V lost 1 base and J lost 6; bases outside the gene matches: 3. The germline CDR1 and CDR2 sequences are SGHDN and FVKESK. The CDR3 totals 13 residues.